This TCR beta chain stems from a study of T-cell reconstitution after alpha-beta-depleted transplantation in children. Unique molecular identifiers were used to barcode this TCRbeta library. TCRdb analysed the PCR reads with MiXCR anew, one entry per CDR3 protein. The sample includes 100,000 or so distinct CDR3 sequences, about 12% of them seen just once. This clonotype was observed a few times. The V and J ends lost 0 bases and 5 bases respectively, with 2 bases between them. CDR1 is LGHNA and CDR2 is YSLEER in the germline V gene. This CDR3 is 12 amino acids long. The TCR originated in a human donor who donated a stem cell graft to a child with inherited bone marrow failure. This material consisted of PBMCs from the stem cell graft donor, taken from the stem cell graft. The chain has TRBV4-3 and TRBJ1-3; D is uncertain. The CDR3 DNA follows: TGCGCCAGCAGCCAAGAGAGAAACACCATATATTTT. This translates into CASSQERNTIYF.